The 10 T cell receptor beta chains below come from one sample, sequenced in a study of CD8 T cells in ankylosing spondylitis. TCRdb reprocessed the 5' RACE reads via MiXCR and lists one record per CDR3 protein. Among around 250,000 distinct CDR3 sequences listed, 18% were seen once. Source material: blood, either unsorted or a sorted T cell fraction (not recorded which). The receptors come from a male donor with ankylosing spondylitis or in good health (not recorded which).

The gene calls are TRBV7-8 and TRBJ1-4; D possibly corresponds to TRBD1 (5 bases). This CDR3 region has 15 residues. Germline CDR1 and CDR2: SGHVS and FQNEAQ. Trimming left V 5 bases short and J 8 bases short, with 18 bases between. CDR3 sequence (DNA): TGTGCCAGCAGCATGGGGGTCTCCGACGGGGAAAAACTGTTTTTT. It translates to CASSMGVSDGEKLFF.

This chain uses TRBV4-3 with TRBJ2-1; 7 bases are shared with TRBD2. CDR1 and CDR2 from the germline V gene are LGHNA and YSLEER. V was pared by 0 bases and J by 5 bases, with 4 bases of the junction left unmatched. This CDR3 is built from 15 residues. CDR3 in amino acids: CASSQDMAGDNEQFF. The DNA of the CDR3 is TGCGCCAGCAGCCAAGATATGGCGGGGGACAATGAGCAGTTCTTC.

V usage is TRBV27 and J usage is TRBJ2-1; weak D call: TRBD2 (6 bases). Trimming stripped 0 bases from V and 2 bases from J, with 23 bases between. Germline lookup yields CDR1 MNHEY and CDR2 SMNVEV (reference sequence). The CDR3 has 20 amino acids. DNA for the CDR3: TGTGCCAGCAGTTTATCGTATGGATTGGGGGGAGACCCGGCCTACAATGAGCAGTTCTTC. Translated, it gives CASSLSYGLGGDPAYNEQFF.

The CDR3 DNA is TGTGCCAGCTCACCAGAAGGGGGGGGCAACACTGAAGCTTTCTTT. This encodes CASSPEGGGNTEAFF. This chain connects TRBV18 to TRBJ1-1; D is possibly TRBD1 (6 bases). The germline V gene has CDR1 KGHSH and CDR2 LQKENI. Trimming cost V 2 bases and J 2 bases, with 12 bases left between them. The CDR3 sequence is 15 residues long. Combining the CDR3 with reference TRBV18 and TRBJ1-1 gives the whole variable domain NAGVMQNPRHLVRRRGQEARLRCSPMKGHSHVYWYRQLPEEGLKFMVYLQKENIIDESGMPKERFSAEFPKEGPSILRIQQVVRGDSAAYFCASSPEGGGNTEAFFGQGTRLTVV.

This clonotype was seen many times. This chain joins TRBV6-1 and TRBJ2-3, with 8 bases lining up with TRBD1. The CDR3 consists of 15 residues. From germline, CDR1 is MNHNS and CDR2 SASEGT. The V gene end was trimmed by 1 base and the J gene end by 3 bases; junction bases not matched to a gene: 3. DNA of the CDR3: TGTGCCAGCAGTGAAGTTGGACAGGGTACAGATACGCAGTATTTT. It translates to CASSEVGQGTDTQYF.

The chain joins TRBV4-1 to TRBJ2-1; 7 nucleotides line up with TRBD2. This CDR3 has 15 amino acids. Looked up from germline, CDR1 is MGHRA and CDR2 is YSYEKL. The trim removed 4 bases at V and 0 bases at J, leaving 3 bases unmatched. Here the CDR3 DNA reads TGCGCCAGCAGCCCCCAGCGGGACTCCTACAATGAGCAGTTCTTC. It yields the protein CASSPQRDSYNEQFF.

This clonotype appeared many times. The V gene is TRBV29-1, the J gene TRBJ2-7; a possible D gene is TRBD1 (6 bases). The CDR3 has 15 amino acids. Germline V gene lookup returns CDR1 SQVTM and CDR2 ANQGSEA. V lost 5 bases, J lost 5 bases, and 22 bases lay in between. The CDR3 spells CSVFQPGQLSHEQYF. The DNA for the CDR3 is TGCAGCGTTTTTCAACCGGGACAACTTAGCCACGAGCAGTACTTC.

There are a few counts of this clonotype. V is TRBV7-9 and J is TRBJ2-5; 7 positions match TRBD1. CDR1 is SEHNR and CDR2 is FQNEAQ in the germline V gene (reference sequence). This CDR3 is built from 15 residues. J was trimmed by 5 bases and V by 0 bases; bases with no gene match: 6. CDR3 nucleotide sequence: TGTGCCAGCAGCTTAGCGGCAGGGGGTGCCGAGACCCAGTACTTC. Translation: CASSLAAGGAETQYF.

In this sample, this clonotype turned up many times. V and J are TRBV29-1 and TRBJ1-2, with 7 nucleotides matching TRBD1. Germline V lookup: CDR1 SQVTM, CDR2 ANQGSEA. This CDR3 has 15 amino acids. The trim removed 0 bases at V and 1 base at J, leaving 5 bases unmatched. CDR3 nucleotides: TGCAGCGTTGAAGAGCCGGGACAGAATAACTATGGCTACACCTTC. Encoded protein: CSVEEPGQNNYGYTF.

V and J are TRBV6-2 or TRBV6-3 and TRBJ2-1; the D gene could be TRBD1 or TRBD2 (5 bases each). Between the trimmed V and J ends, which lost 4 bases and 7 bases, there was a span of 23 bases. The germline V gene encodes CDR1 MNHEY and CDR2 SVGEGT. CDR3 length equals 17 residues. This CDR3 reads CASSSLPGTEVGNEQFF. CDR3 nucleotides: TGTGCCAGCAGTTCCCTCCCCGGGACGGAGGTAGGGAATGAGCAGTTCTTC.